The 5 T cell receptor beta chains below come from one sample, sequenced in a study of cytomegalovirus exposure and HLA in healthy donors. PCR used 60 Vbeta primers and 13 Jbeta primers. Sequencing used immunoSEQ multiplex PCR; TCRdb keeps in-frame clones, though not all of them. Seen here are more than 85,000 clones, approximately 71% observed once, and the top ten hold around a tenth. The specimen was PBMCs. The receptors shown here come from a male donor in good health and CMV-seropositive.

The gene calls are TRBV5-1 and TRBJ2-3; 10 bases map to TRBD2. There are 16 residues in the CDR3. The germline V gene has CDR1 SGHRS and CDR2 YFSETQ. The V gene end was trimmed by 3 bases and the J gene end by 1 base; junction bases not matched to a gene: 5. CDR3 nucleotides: TGCGCCAGCAGCTCTGGACTAGCGGAGCGCACAGATACGCAGTATTTT. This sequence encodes CASSSGLAERTDTQYF.

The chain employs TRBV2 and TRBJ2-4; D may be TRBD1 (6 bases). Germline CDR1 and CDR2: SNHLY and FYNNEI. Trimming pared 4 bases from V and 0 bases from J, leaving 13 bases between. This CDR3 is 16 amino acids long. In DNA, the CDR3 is TGTGCCAGCAGTGGAATACAGGGCTTAGCCAAAAACATTCAGTACTTC. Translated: CASSGIQGLAKNIQYF.

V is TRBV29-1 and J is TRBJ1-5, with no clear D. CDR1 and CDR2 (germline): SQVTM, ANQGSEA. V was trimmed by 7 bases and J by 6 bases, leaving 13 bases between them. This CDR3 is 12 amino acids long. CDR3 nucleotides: TGCAGCGCCGAGGGTCCTGGTCAGCCCCAGCATTTT. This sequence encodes CSAEGPGQPQHF.

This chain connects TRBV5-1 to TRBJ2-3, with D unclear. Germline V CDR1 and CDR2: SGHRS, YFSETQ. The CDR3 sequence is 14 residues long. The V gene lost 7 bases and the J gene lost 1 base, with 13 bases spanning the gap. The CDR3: CASAEAYGTDTQYF. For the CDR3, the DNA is TGCGCCAGCGCGGAAGCCTACGGCACAGATACGCAGTATTTT.

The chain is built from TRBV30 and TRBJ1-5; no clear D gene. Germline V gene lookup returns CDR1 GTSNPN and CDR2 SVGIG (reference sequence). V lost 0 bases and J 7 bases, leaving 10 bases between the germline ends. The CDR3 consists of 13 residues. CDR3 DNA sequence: TGTGCCTGGAGTGTTACAAATCGACAGCCCCAGCATTTT. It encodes CAWSVTNRQPQHF.